A selection of T cell receptor beta chains follows, all from one sample in a study of blood T cells in healthy people across ages. MiXCR, run by TCRdb on the 5' RACE reads, gives a single entry per CDR3 protein. Here the sample spans some 930,000 distinct CDR3 sequences, under 35% being singletons. This sample also appeared in a second study, on T cells of mothers and their children.

The specimen was blood. Source of these receptors: a woman aged 40 to 50 in good health. Both conserved end residues are part of each CDR3.

V	J	CDR3
TRBV5-1	TRBJ2-3	CASSFFDGSTDTQYF
TRBV7-3	TRBJ2-1	CASSLDSYDEQFF
TRBV12-3/TRBV12-4	TRBJ2-6	CASRLMSIVRDRGPHSGANVLTF
TRBV3-1	TRBJ2-1	CASRRGASNEQFF
TRBV4-3	TRBJ2-1	CASSQDLLGGVCDEQFF
TRBV29-1	TRBJ1-1	CSVSPVAEAFF
TRBV5-8	TRBJ1-3	CASSPTGNTIYF
TRBV28	TRBJ2-1	CASSPPGLTRYNEQFF
TRBV4-1	TRBJ1-5	CASSQEGGSQPQHF
TRBV7-8	TRBJ1-1	CASSSDRGQSAFF
TRBV6-6	TRBJ1-5	CASRDGDVPQHF
TRBV10-3	TRBJ2-1	CAINGGGYNEQFF
TRBV4-3	TRBJ1-2	CASSQSTISTNYGYTF
TRBV5-1	TRBJ2-1	CASSFSPGGPYNEQFF
TRBV10-3	TRBJ1-1	CAIGPNTEAFF
TRBV7-9	TRBJ1-5	CATAMYSNQPQHF
TRBV12-3/TRBV12-4	TRBJ2-7	CASSLGQRSYEQYF
TRBV27	TRBJ1-2	CASSSGTGLGYTF
TRBV7-2	TRBJ2-5	CASSLDTGGGQTQYF
TRBV12-3/TRBV12-4	TRBJ2-5	CASSLSRGGSETQYF
TRBV15	TRBJ2-6	CATSTFLDGANVLTF
TRBV14	TRBJ1-2	CAGSQDRIGYTF
TRBV9	TRBJ2-1	CASIRGSGGDEQFF
TRBV6-1	TRBJ1-2	CASSPRTGGLDGYTF
TRBV12-3/TRBV12-4	NA	CASSLIETGWDEQYF
TRBV7-9	TRBJ2-1	CASSLAHGASWPQEQFF
TRBV30	TRBJ2-1	CASAERGGLDEQFF
TRBV20-1	TRBJ2-7	CSARDRVDYEQYF
TRBV7-7	TRBJ2-5	CASSPGKSQETQYF
TRBV4-3	TRBJ2-1	CASSQVSAGGYNEQFF
TRBV6-5	TRBJ1-2	CASSYSARGRGNYGYTF
TRBV10-3	TRBJ2-3	CAISDRSDTQYF
TRBV27	TRBJ2-5	CASSLRAGGYQETQYF
TRBV7-9	TRBJ1-2	CASSGRPQNGYTF
TRBV7-8	TRBJ2-1	CASSPPGTGANEQFF
TRBV27	TRBJ2-7	CASSSSWGAYEQYF
TRBV6-2/TRBV6-3	TRBJ2-7	CAGSYRWGDQYF
TRBV28	TRBJ1-2	CASKQGAGVGGYTF
TRBV29-1	TRBJ2-1	CSATGTANERFF
TRBV30	TRBJ2-7	CAWSVGTGVDEQYF
TRBV20-1	TRBJ2-3	CSAKRPPDTQYF
TRBV7-2	TRBJ2-5	CASSLHSLQETQYF
TRBV28	TRBJ2-4	CASSSEGAKNIQYF
TRBV12-3/TRBV12-4	TRBJ1-1	CASSLRTGGADTEAFF
TRBV28	TRBJ2-3	CASRRSGVADTQYF
TRBV29-1	TRBJ2-7	CSVTGEIAGGAYEQYF
TRBV28	TRBJ1-6	CASTLQGGLVSSYNSPLHF
TRBV24-1	TRBJ1-2	CATSEGAGGYTF
TRBV20-1	TRBJ2-7	CSARAPGQGFYEQYF
TRBV7-9	TRBJ2-7	CASSQIRDSSYEQYF
TRBV29-1	TRBJ2-7	CSAGTQDSQYYEQHF
TRBV20-1	TRBJ1-2	CSSSSQGVSYGYTF
TRBV7-7	TRBJ2-3	CASSKRTGSTDTQYF